In this sample, the clone carrying this T cell receptor (beta chain) turned up a few times. The data derive from a study of blood T cell repertoires in COVID-19. In the study overall: Sites in the United States, Italy and Spain provided acute and convalescent COVID-19 samples. T cells, B-cell-depleted T cells, or PBMCs provided the cDNA or gDNA that served as material.

TCRdb keeps only in-frame clones here, not all; method: immunoSEQ multiplex PCR. Here the sample spans about 230,000 clones, roughly 83% being singletons. This receptor was obtained from a woman aged 45-65 years with acute or convalescent COVID-19. The sample consisted of peripheral blood.

The CDR3 here is CSAGTGGHYEQYF. CDR3 DNA sequence: TGCAGCGCTGGGACAGGGGGCCATTACGAGCAGTACTTC. The J gene is TRBJ2-7, the V gene TRBV29-1, with 12 bases aligning to TRBD1. This CDR3 comprises 13 residues. V shed 7 bases and J 4 bases; nucleotides not matched to a gene: 5. Germline-derived CDR1 and CDR2 are SQVTM and ANQGSEA.